This TCR beta chain was profiled in a study of cytomegalovirus exposure and HLA in healthy donors (dated by TCRdb to about 2017). About the study as a whole: An earlier analysis of approximately 640 of the donors reported 250 to 300 Gb of sequence data and 100 million to 130 million unique TCR beta sequences from roughly 200 million T cells. The T cell repertoires of 550 to 850 subjects were profiled by immunosequencing and related to cytomegalovirus serostatus. An earlier analysis of several hundred of the donors applied high-throughput TCR beta sequencing to assess whether each TCR beta V gene segment acted as functional or pseudogenic. The number of donors typed differed by locus, with about 629-630 for A, B, C, DRB1 and DQB1, roughly 520 for DQA1, approximately 580 for DPA1, and some 450 for DPB1. Around 320 gigabases of sequencing data and 78 million or so unique TCR sequences were included in an early release covering roughly 600 HLA-typed donors. Of the 350 to 450 genotyped donors, approximately 80% were placed in the genetic ancestry cluster associated with self-reported Caucasian donors. In the later analysis, no new phenotypic data were used to find candidate immune exposures; instead, reliance was placed on TCR beta sequences and their occurrence across donors. All discovery cohort repertoires had been generated using a single sequencing platform. In addition to the first cohort of 666 subjects, a separate validation cohort of approximately 120 different subjects was used. A later analysis re-analyzed previously published TCR beta repertoires from about 600 donors and added high-resolution HLA genotyping to study TCR occurrence patterns. HLA typing covered class I and class II loci at four-digit resolution. Alongside the repertoire data, information on donor age, sex, ethnicity and CMV serostatus was compiled. The study aimed to test whether cataloging public T cell receptors could reveal signatures of past pathogen exposure. Across approximately 420 genotyped donors of the cohort, an average of 235,054 unique TCR beta nucleotide sequences per donor were sequenced, and 15% to 20% of those sequences were non-productive. Four to six DR-DQ haplotypes were handled as single units for association and clustering, since linkage in the cohort was strong. High-throughput TCR immunosequencing, statistical association of individual TCRs with disease status, and machine learning were combined to predict cytomegalovirus infection status. Genome-wide SNP genotypes for about 65% of the roughly 670 donors were used in a later genetic analysis, which treated that subset as a discovery cohort. Study-wide conclusions, independent of this receptor: The authors suggested that the approach could potentially be generalized to other disease states and immunological phenotypes. The earlier analysis of some 560 of the donors excluded 15 to 20 rarely observed V segments, including chromosome 9 orphons, because counts were too low. In this cohort, only TCR beta chains were sequenced, and detectable features were limited by the absence of alpha or paired-chain data. Cytomegalovirus status was reported to be diagnosed by the classifier with high specificity and sensitivity in both the original and validation cohorts. The study gave a list of about 150 TCR beta chains associated with cytomegalovirus. In vitro tests confirmed that three of the cytomegalovirus-associated TCR beta chains recognize cytomegalovirus antigens. Because HLA typing was unavailable for some donors at each locus, only the typed subset was used in association tests. A later genetic analysis associated a missense DCLRE1C variant with V-gene and J-gene trimming of TCR beta chains, and an independent cohort replicated the association. The sequencing pipeline was judged likely to have produced a cluster of highly shared sequence variants as a technical artifact. Presence/absence analyses assumed roughly uniform sequencing depth across donors, an assumption that may not hold. Linkage disequilibrium might explain the correlated functional status among segregating V segments, but an unknown experimental factor could not be ruled out. Compared with the 666-donor mean, donors in an Asian-associated ancestry cluster had fewer N-insertions in productive TCRs, according to a later genetic analysis. In a later analysis, some 18,000 TCR beta sequences were associated with specific HLA alleles at a false discovery rate of 0.05. A further reported finding was that TCR beta sequences accurately predicted the HLA-A and HLA-B alleles for most subjects in the first cohort. Most TCR sequences were observed very rarely across donors, whereas some public TCRs were present in many individuals. In a later analysis, several top co-occurrence clusters were reported to appear linked to parvovirus B19, influenza, CMV and Epstein-Barr virus. According to a later analysis, TCR association rates differed among HLA loci, with DRB1 alleles showing the most associated TCRs and HLA-C alleles showing the fewest. Broadly in line with IMGT annotations, most TCR beta V segments showed up in productive rearrangements about 90% or about 30% of the time in an earlier analysis of a few hundred of the donors. Because the 87-base-pair reads could not distinguish some IMGT-functional V segments, including TRBV6-2 and TRBV6-3, those segments were excluded. In a later analysis, HLA-associated TCR beta chains showed more clonal expansion and lower generation probabilities than non-associated chains that were equally common. When HLA alleles, especially DR and DQ, strongly co-occurred, TCR associations were difficult to assign to individual alleles. According to a later analysis, most CMV-associated TCR beta chains appeared to be HLA-restricted, and the HLA associations seemed to be driven largely by CMV exposure. CMV serostatus was the only immune exposure information available for the cohort.

Points on this clone: Its cognate antigen has yet to be identified. No base-level quality is on record; no much larger clone is a single base apart.

In total, fewer than 750 healthy bone marrow donors made up the cohort. At the time of sampling, all cohort members were nominally healthy, though unrecorded immune exposures were likely present. The donor tested CMV seropositive and was one of the 289 seropositive cohort members. A peripheral blood sample was provided by each donor, and peripheral blood mononuclear cells were used for TCR beta sequencing. The Qiagen DNeasy Blood Extraction Kit was used to extract genomic DNA from the blood cell samples. V is pruned by 6 bases and J by 8 bases, leaving 15 bases of the junction without a gene match. CDR1 MNHEY and CDR2 SMNVEV are derived from the germline V gene (reference sequence). Including cysteine and phenylalanine, the CDR3 has 15 amino acids. The read is trimmed to its CDR3 DNA, 45 bases read in frame from base 1. The library was prepared using the immunoSEQ multiplex PCR assay. For the multiplex PCR, a mixture combining 60 forward primers for TCR Vbeta segments and 13 reverse primers for TCR Jbeta segments was used. A multiplex PCR assay on genomic DNA amplified the CDR3 region of rearranged TCR beta genes. On the Illumina HiSeq System, the amplified TCR beta libraries were sequenced as 87-base-pair reads. The authors' pipeline ran thus. Across the 700 or so repertoires, a later analysis counted about 81 million unique TCR beta chains, 9.5 million to 13 million of which were shared by at least two donors. Raw reads were error-corrected and collapsed into unique sequences by a nearest-neighbor algorithm in which closely related sequences were merged to remove PCR and sequencing errors. Alignment of CDR3 sequences to IMGT reference sequences was used to assign V, D and J gene segments. For a sequence to be retained, at least a six-nucleotide match to both a V gene segment and a J gene segment was required. Rearrangements were called productive when the CDR3 lacked stop codons and stayed in frame with V and J; all others were non-productive. CDR3 was defined according to IMGT convention as the region running from the second conserved V-encoded cysteine to the conserved J-encoded phenylalanine. The earlier analysis of about 610 of the donors excluded any sequence lacking an unambiguous match to a single V gene segment. An earlier analysis of about 590 of the donors classified V segments as functional when productive rearrangements were above 56.7% and as segregating when the standard deviation between donors was above 5%. A statistical classification framework was built for diagnosing cytomegalovirus status from the catalog of TCR beta chain sequences. In a later analysis, TCR nucleotide sequences were compared against IMGT/GENE-DB human TR gene sequences so that V and J genes could be assigned. A later analysis assigned CDR3 sequences and most-parsimonious VDJ recombination scenarios with the TCRdist pipeline. In a later analysis, each TCR beta chain was defined by its CDR3 amino acid sequence together with its V-gene family, and reads lacking a unique V-gene family were excluded. In a later analysis, fewer than 650 highly shared, low-generation-probability nucleotide sequences were removed to address suspected cross-contamination and a sequencing artifact. For each public chain, a later analysis derived a clonal expansion index from normalized ranks of inferred template counts within each repertoire. In a later analysis, generation probabilities were computed with a VDJ recombination model fitted to out-of-frame rearrangements, and the resulting probabilities were checked against IGoR. In a later analysis, hypergeometric tests were used to score TCR-TCR, TCR-HLA and TCR-CMV co-occurrence, with a repertoire-size bias correction applied to TCR pairs. A later analysis estimated false discovery rates by permuting HLA or CMV assignments 20 times. In a later analysis, co-occurring TCRs were grouped using DBSCAN, with TCRdist sequence similarity added in when clustering inside HLA-allele-positive subsets. Co-occurrence clustering excluded repertoires with fewer than 30,000 or more than 120,000 public chains, plus five with anomalous nucleotide sharing. In its TCRdb copy, this immuneACCESS table keeps in-frame sequences only and misses some clones. Where compared with another copy, unresolved V genes explain less than half of these, and the others have no known cause. The DNA gave D and trimming, while V, J and clone size come from that table. The sample table records 100,000 to 150,000 clones; roughly 18% of these occur just once. The ten largest make up around 2.6% of the sample.

This TCR came from a female donor in good health and CMV-seropositive. Specimen: PBMCs. The chain is encoded by TRBV27 joined to TRBJ2-7; TRBD2 fits 8 bases in the junction. The encoded CDR3 is CASSWPAAGDQKQYF. The bases are TGTGCCAGCAGCTGGCCCGCAGCGGGAGATCAAAAGCAGTACTTC.